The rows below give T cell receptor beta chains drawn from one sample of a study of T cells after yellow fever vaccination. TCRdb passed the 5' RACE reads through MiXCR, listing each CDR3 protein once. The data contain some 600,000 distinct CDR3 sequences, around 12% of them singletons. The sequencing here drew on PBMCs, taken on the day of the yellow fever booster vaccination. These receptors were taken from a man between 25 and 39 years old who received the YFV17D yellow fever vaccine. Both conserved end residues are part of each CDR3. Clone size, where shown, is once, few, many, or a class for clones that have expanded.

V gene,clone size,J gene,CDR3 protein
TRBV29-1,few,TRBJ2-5,CSLRLAGETQYF
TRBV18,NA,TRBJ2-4,CASSPLAGGPPGAKNIQYF
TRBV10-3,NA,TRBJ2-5,CAIRDTQQTQYF
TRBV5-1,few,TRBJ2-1,CASSTGSSGSGNEQFF
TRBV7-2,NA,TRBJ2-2,CASGLTGGFTGELFF
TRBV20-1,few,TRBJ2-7,CSATDFSVQEQYF
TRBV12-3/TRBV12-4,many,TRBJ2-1,CASSFRYITYNEQFF
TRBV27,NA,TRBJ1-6,CASSLSEVSPLHF
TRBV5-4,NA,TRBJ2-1,CASSLEGSAIYNEQFF
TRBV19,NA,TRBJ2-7,CATTQGDRDEQYF
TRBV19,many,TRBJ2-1,CASSTGPSYNEQFF
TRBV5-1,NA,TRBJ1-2,CASSGTQGGKGYTF
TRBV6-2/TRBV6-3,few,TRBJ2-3,CASSPLGSSTDTQYF
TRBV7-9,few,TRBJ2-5,CASSVLETQYF
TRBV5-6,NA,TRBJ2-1,CASSLVLAMVGNEQFF
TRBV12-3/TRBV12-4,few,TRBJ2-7,CASSFLTGSFNEQYF
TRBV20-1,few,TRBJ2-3,CRPSHTDTQYF
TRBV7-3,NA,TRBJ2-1,CASSPNGGGIYNEQFF
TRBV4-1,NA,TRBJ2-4,CASSQGPLEVEYF
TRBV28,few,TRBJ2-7,CASSPTLAGAYEQYF
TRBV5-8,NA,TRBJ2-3,CASSFGLARSSDTQYF
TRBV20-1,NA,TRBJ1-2,CSGMRSGGVGYTF
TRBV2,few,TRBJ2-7,CASRGQGIHEQYF
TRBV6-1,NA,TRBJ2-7,CASTIAGGVGSGQYF
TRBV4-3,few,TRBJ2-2,CASSPSWRGRENTGELFF
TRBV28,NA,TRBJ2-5,CASTNGQFYEFRDSQETQYF
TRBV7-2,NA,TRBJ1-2,CASSFPSTYGYTF
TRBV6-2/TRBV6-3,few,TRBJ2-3,CASSSLTSGTLTDTQYF
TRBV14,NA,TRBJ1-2,CASSQDERAQYGYTF
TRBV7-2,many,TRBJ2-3,CASSSRAREADTQYF
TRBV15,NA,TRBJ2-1,CATSTAGTSYNEQFF
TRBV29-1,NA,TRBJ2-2,CSVEAGVLPGELFF
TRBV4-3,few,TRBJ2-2,CASSHMRGRELFF
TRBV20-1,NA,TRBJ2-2,CSAARGAGNTGELFF
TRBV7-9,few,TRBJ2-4,CASTAGLAKNIQYF
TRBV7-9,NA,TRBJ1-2,CASSFGQGVDYGYTF
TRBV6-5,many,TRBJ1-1,CASSFGGSMNTEAFF
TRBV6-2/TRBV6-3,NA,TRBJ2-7,CASKRGPYEQYF
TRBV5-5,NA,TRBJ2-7,CASSLVLGILYEQYF
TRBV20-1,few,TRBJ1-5,CSAQDTINQPQHF
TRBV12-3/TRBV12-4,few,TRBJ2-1,CASSKDRDPRYEQFF
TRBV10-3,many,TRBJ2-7,CAITPDRGQQYF
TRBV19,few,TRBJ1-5,CASSIGTGYSNQPQHF
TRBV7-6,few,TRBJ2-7,CASRRVISSYEQYF
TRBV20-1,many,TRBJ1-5,CSASGGNSNQPQHF
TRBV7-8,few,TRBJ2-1,CASSLAGLPNEQFF